The sequence of this T cell receptor beta chain was determined in a study of CD8+ T cells in alopecia areata. General study findings and limits: Among the 100 top clones, expanded CD8+ clones, like scalp clonality, were significantly decreased by tofacitinib.

With regard to this clone: Its target is unknown.

Reverse transcription of extracted RNA yielded cDNA, which provided the sequencing template. Clones were read by immunoSEQ multiplex PCR, and TCRdb kept only the in-frame ones, dropping some. The sample lists approximately 120,000 clones; over 55% were seen once. Treatment in this sample: oral pan-JAK inhibitor, 5-10 mg twice daily. Germline CDR1 SQVTM, CDR2 ANQGSEA. The CDR3 sequence is 13 residues long. V was pared by 3 bases and J by 5 bases, with 13 bases between. Sequences were derived from CD4+ T cells sorted from blood, sampled at week 4, from a patient treated with tofacitinib. V is TRBV29-1 and J is TRBJ1-1; possible D gene TRBD1, 6 bases. This clonotype was sampled from a human donor with alopecia areata. The CDR3 sequence: CSVEHQGITEAFF. The CDR3 DNA reads as TGCAGCGTTGAGCACCAGGGGATAACTGAAGCTTTCTTT.